This TCR beta chain was obtained from a study of cytomegalovirus exposure and HLA in healthy donors. Germline-derived CDR1 and CDR2 are SGHDT and YYEEEE. V lost 1 base to trimming and J lost 2 bases, with 9 bases between them. The length of the CDR3 is 14 residues. The PCR had 60 Vbeta and 13 Jbeta primers. The table came from immunoSEQ multiplex PCR; TCRdb's copy has only in-frame clones and leaves some out. The table includes around 70,000 clones, around two thirds detected once. This TCR derives from a man between 60 and 75 years old in good health and CMV-seropositive. The sequenced sample was PBMCs. The gene calls are TRBV5-6 and TRBJ1-2; tentatively, D is TRBD1 (5 bases). The CDR3 DNA reads TGTGCCAGCAGCTTGATCAGGGTAAACTATGGCTACACCTTC. This encodes CASSLIRVNYGYTF.